One sample yielded the 5 T cell receptor beta chains listed below, sequenced in a study of T cells after yellow fever vaccination (dated 2019 in TCRdb). Library generation was performed with 5' RACE. The sequencer listed for this sample is Illumina HiSeq 2500. TCRdb trimmed the raw reads at Q25, called clones with MiXCR and kept productive beta chains. One record per CDR3 amino acid sequence lists the most common genes and DNA. The sample data list more than 450,000 distinct CDR3 sequences, and just over 20% of these were observed just once. The ten largest clones represent 16% of the sample. Read against the paper, the sample's treatment or condition label means: live attenuated yellow fever vaccine strain. Sequences were derived from PBMCs, sampled about 21 days after the first yellow fever vaccination. These receptors all stem from a young man who received the YFV17D yellow fever vaccine.

This clonotype showed up just a few times. The rearrangement links TRBV12-3 or TRBV12-4 to TRBJ1-2, with 7 nucleotides matching TRBD1. This CDR3 has 14 residues. Trimming took 5 bases from V and 5 from J; bases not matched to a gene: 8. The CDR3 DNA is TGTGCCAGCAGTCCAGGACAGGCGGTATATGGCTACACCTTC. Translated: CASSPGQAVYGYTF.

This clonotype turned up a few times. The chain is built from TRBV27 and TRBJ2-7, with D perhaps matching TRBD1 (6 bases). V lost 3 bases, J lost 7 bases, and 13 bases lay in between. CDR1 MNHEY and CDR2 SMNVEV come from the germline V gene (reference sequence). This CDR3 has 13 amino acids. The CDR3 spells CASSFKGDREQYF. For the CDR3, the DNA is TGTGCCAGCAGTTTCAAGGGGGATCGGGAGCAGTACTTC.

This clonotype came up a few times. The V call is TRBV11-2, the J call TRBJ2-1; 9 bases align to TRBD2. Germline V lookup: CDR1 SGHAT, CDR2 FQNNGV. V gave up 5 bases and J gave up 16 bases; unmatched junction bases: 12. The CDR3 spans 13 residues. The CDR3 sequence is CASSTTSGDPFFF. In nucleotides, the CDR3 is TGTGCCAGCAGCACGACTAGCGGCGATCCCTTTTTCTTC.

This clonotype showed up just a few times. The rearrangement links TRBV14 to TRBJ2-3; 8 positions agree with TRBD2. Germline trimming cut 4 bases from V and 0 bases from J; bases unmatched to any gene: 6. The CDR3 spans 16 residues. Germline values: CDR1 SGHDN, CDR2 FVKESK. The DNA of the CDR3 is TGTGCCAGCAGCCGCGGCCGGGGGGGGAGCACAGATACGCAGTATTTT. Translation gives CASSRGRGGSTDTQYF.

This clonotype was picked up many times. The J gene is TRBJ2-5, the V gene TRBV5-6, with TRBD1 as a possible D gene (6 bases). Germline V CDR1 and CDR2: SGHDT, YYEEEE. The CDR3 sequence is 14 residues long. Between the trimmed V and J ends, which lost 2 bases and 4 bases, there was a span of 12 bases. Here the CDR3 reads CASSFKQGGETQYF. CDR3 coding DNA: TGTGCCAGCAGCTTCAAACAGGGCGGAGAGACCCAGTACTTC.